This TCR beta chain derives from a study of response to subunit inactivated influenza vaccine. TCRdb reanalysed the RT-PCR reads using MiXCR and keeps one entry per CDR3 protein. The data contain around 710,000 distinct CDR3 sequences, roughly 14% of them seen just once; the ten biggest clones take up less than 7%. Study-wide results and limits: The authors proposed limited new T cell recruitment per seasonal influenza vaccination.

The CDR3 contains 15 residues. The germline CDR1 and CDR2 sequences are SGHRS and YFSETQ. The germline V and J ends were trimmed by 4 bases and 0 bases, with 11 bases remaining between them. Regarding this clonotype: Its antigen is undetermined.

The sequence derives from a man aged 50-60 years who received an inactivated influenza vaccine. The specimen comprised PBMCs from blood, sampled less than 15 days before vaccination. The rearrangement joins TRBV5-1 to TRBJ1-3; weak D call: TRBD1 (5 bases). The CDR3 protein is CASSRGTTSGNTIYF. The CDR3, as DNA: TGCGCCAGCAGCCGGGGCACGACCTCTGGAAACACCATATATTTT.